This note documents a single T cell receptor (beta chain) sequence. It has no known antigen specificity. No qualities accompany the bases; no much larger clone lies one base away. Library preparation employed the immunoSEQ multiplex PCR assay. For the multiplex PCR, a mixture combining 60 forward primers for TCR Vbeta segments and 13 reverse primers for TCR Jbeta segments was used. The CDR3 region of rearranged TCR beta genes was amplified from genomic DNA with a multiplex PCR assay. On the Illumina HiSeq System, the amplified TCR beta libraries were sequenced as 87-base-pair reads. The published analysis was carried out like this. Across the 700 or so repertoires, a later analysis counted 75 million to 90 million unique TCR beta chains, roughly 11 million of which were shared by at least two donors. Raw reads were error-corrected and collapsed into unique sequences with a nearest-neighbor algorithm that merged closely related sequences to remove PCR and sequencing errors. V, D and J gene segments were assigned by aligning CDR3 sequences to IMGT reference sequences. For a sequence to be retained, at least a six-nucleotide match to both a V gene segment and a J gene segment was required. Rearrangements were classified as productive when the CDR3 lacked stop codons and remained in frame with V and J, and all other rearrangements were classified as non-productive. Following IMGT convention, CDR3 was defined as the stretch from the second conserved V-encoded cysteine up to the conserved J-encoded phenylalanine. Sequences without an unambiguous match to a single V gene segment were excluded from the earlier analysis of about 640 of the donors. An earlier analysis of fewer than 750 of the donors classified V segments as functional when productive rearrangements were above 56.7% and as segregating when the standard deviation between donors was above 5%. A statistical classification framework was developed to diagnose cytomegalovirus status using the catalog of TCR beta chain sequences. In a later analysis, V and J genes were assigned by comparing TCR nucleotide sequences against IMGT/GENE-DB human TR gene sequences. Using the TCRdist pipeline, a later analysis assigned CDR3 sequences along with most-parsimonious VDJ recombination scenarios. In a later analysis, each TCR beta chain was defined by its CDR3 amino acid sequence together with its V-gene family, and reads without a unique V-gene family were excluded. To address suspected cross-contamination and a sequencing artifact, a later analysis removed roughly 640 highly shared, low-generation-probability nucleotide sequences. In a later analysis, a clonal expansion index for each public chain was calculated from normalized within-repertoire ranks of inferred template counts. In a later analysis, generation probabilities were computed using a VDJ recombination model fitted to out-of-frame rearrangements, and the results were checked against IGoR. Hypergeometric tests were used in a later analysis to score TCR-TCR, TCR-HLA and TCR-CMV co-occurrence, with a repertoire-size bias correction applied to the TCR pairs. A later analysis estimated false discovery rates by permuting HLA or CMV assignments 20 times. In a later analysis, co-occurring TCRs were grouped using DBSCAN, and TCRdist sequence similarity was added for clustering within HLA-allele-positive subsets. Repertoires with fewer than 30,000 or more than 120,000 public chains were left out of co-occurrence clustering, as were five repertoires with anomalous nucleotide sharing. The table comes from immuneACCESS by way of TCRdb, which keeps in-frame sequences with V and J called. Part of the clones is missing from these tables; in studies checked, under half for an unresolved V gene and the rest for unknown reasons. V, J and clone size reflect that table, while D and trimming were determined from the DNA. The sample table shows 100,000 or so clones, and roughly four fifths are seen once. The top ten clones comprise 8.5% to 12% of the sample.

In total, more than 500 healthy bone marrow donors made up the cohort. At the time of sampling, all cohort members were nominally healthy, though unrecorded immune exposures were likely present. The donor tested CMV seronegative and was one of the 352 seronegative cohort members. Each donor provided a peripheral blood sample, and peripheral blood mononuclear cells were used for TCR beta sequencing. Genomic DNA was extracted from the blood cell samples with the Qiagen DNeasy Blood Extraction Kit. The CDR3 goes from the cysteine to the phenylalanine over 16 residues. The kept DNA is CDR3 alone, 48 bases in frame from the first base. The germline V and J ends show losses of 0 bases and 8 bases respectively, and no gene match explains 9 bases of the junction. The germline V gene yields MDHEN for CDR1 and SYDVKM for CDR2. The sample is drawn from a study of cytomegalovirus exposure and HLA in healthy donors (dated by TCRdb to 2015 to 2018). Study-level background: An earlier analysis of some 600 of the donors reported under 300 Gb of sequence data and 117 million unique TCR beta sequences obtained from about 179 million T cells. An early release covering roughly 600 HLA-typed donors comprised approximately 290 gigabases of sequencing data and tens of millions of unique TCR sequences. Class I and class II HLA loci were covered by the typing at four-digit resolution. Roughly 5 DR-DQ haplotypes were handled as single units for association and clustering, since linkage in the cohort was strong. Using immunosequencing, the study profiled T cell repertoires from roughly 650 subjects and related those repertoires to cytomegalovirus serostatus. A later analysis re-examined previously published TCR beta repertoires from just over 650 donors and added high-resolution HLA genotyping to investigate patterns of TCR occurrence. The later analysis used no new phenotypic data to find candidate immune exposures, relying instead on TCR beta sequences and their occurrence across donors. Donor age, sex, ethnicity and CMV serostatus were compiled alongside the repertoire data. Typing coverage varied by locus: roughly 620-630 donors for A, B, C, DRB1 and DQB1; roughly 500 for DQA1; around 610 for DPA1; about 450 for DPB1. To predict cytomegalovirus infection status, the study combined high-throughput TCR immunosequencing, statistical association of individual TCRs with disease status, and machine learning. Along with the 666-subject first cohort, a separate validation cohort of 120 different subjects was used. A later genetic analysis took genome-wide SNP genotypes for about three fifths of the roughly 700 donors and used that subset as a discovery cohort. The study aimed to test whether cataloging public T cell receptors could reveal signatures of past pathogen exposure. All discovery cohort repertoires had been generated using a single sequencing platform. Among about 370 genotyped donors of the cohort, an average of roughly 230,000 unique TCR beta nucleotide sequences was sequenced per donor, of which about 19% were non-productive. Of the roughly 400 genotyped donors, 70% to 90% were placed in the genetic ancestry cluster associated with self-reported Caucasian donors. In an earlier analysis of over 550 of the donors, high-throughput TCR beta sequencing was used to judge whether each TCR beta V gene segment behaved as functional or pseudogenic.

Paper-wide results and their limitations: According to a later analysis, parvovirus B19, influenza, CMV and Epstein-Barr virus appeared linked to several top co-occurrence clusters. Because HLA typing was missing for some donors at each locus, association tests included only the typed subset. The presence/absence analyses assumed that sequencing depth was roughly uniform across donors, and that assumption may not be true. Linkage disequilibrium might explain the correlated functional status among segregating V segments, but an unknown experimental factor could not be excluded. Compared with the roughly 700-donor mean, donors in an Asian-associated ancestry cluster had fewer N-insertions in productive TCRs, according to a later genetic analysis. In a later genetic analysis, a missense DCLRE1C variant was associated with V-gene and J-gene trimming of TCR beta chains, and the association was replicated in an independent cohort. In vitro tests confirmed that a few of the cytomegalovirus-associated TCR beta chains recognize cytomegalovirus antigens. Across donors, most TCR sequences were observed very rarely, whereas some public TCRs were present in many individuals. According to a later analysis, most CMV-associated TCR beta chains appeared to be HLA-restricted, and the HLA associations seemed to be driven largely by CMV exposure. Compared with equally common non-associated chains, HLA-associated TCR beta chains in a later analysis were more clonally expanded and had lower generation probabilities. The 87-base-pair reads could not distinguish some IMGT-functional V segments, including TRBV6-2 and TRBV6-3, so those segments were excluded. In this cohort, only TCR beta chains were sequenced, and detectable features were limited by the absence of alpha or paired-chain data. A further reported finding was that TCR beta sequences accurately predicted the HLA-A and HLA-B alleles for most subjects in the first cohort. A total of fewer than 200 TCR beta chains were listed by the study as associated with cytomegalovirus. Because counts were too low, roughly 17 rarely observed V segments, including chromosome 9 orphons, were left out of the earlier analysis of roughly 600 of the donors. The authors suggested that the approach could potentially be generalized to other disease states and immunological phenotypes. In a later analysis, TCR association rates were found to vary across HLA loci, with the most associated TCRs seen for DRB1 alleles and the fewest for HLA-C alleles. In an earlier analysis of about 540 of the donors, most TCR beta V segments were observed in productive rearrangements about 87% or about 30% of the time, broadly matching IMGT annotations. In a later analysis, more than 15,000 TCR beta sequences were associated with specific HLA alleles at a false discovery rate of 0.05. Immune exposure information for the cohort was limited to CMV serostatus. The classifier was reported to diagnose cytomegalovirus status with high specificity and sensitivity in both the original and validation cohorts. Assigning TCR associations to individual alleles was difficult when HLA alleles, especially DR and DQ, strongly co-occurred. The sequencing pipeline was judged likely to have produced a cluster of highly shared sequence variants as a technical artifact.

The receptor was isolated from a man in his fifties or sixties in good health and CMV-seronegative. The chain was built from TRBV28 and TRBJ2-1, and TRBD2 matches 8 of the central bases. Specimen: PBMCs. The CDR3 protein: CASSLWAGLAAHEQFF. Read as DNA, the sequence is TGTGCCAGCAGTTTATGGGCAGGACTAGCTGCGCATGAGCAGTTCTTC.